These T cell receptor beta chains were read from a single sample in a study of T-cell reconstitution after alpha-beta-depleted transplantation in children. In TCRdb, the PCR reads were re-called with MiXCR into one record per CDR3 protein. The table has about 610,000 distinct CDR3 sequences, roughly a tenth seen once. The input for sequencing was PBMCs from the stem cell graft donor, taken from the stem cell graft. The receptors were sampled from a human donor who donated a stem cell graft to a child with acute myeloid leukemia. Each CDR3 is given with its conserved first and last residue. D genes are given only for firm matches. Size is stated for part of the rows, as once, few or many counts, or as a class when the clone is expanded.

V,J,length,size,D,DNA,CDR3
TRBV6-2/TRBV6-3,TRBJ2-1,14,many,NA,TGTGCCAGCAGTTACAGTGGCGTCGGGGGTGAGCAGTTCTTC,CASSYSGVGGEQFF
TRBV29-1,TRBJ2-3,14,few,TRBD2,TGCAGCGTTCCCGGGACTAGCGGGTCTGCTACGCAGTATTTT,CSVPGTSGSATQYF
TRBV7-8,TRBJ2-5,15,NA,NA,TGTGCCAGCAGCTTAGGAAGTCGGTTCCAAGAGACCCAGTACTTC,CASSLGSRFQETQYF
TRBV12-3/TRBV12-4,TRBJ2-1,12,many,NA,TGTGCCAGCAGTTCAACAAACAATGAGCAGTTCTTC,CASSSTNNEQFF
TRBV15,TRBJ2-1,15,NA,TRBD2,TGTGCCACCAGCGTCGGACTAGCGGGACTGAATGAGCAGTTCTTC,CATSVGLAGLNEQFF
TRBV29-1,TRBJ2-1,15,NA,TRBD2,TGCAGCGTTGTTTATGGAAGCGGGAGGTACAATGAGCAGTTCTTC,CSVVYGSGRYNEQFF
TRBV20-1,TRBJ2-5,13,many,NA,TGCAGTGCTTTGAGGGGATCGCTGGAGACCCAGTACTTC,CSALRGSLETQYF
TRBV20-1,TRBJ2-5,12,many,NA,TGCAGTGCTATGACCTACCGGGAGACCCAGTACTTC,CSAMTYRETQYF
TRBV20-1,TRBJ2-1,17,NA,TRBD2,TGCAGTGCCCCTTCAATAGGCGGGAGCCCCTCCTACAATGAGCAGTTCTTC,CSAPSIGGSPSYNEQFF
TRBV29-1,TRBJ2-1,16,NA,NA,TGCAGCGTTTCTCCTTTCGAATCCGGCGCCTACAATGAGCAGTTCTTC,CSVSPFESGAYNEQFF
TRBV5-1,TRBJ2-2,16,many,TRBD2,TGCGCCAGCAGCCACCGGACTAGCGATAGCACCGGGGAGCTGTTTTTT,CASSHRTSDSTGELFF
TRBV3-1,TRBJ2-1,18,NA,TRBD2,TGTGCCAGCAGCCCGGGACTAGCGGGAGTCTTATCCTACAATGAGCAGTTCTTC,CASSPGLAGVLSYNEQFF
TRBV5-6,TRBJ1-1,14,few,NA,TGTGCCAGCAGCTTGTGGGGGGGGTGGACTGAAGCTTTCTTT,CASSLWGGWTEAFF
TRBV6-2/TRBV6-3,TRBJ2-3,20,NA,NA,TGTGCCAGCAGTTACCTATTAGACTTCAGGTTGTCTACGGAGATAGATACGCAGTATTTT,CASSYLLDFRLSTEIDTQYF
TRBV29-1,TRBJ2-7,13,few,NA,TGCAGCGTTGTGTGGACCACCTTCGGCGAGCAGTACTTC,CSVVWTTFGEQYF
TRBV4-3,TRBJ1-4,16,few,TRBD1,TGCGCCAGCAGCCAAGAGGAAAACAGGGGGCTTGAAAAACTGTTTTTT,CASSQEENRGLEKLFF
TRBV29-1,TRBJ2-7,12,NA,NA,TGCAGCGTTCCGGGCCACTCCTACGAGCAGTACTTC,CSVPGHSYEQYF
TRBV11-2,TRBJ2-5,16,few,NA,TGTGCCAGCAGCTCCTCCGGGCCCCATGGGGGGGAGACCCAGTACTTC,CASSSSGPHGGETQYF
TRBV7-2,TRBJ2-5,16,few,TRBD2,TGTGCCAGCAGCCCCCCGAGGGCGGGAGCTAGGGAGACCCAGTACTTC,CASSPPRAGARETQYF
TRBV6-1,TRBJ1-1,13,few,NA,TGTGCCAGCAGTGAAAATCGACGGTCTGAAGCTTTCTTT,CASSENRRSEAFF
TRBV11-2,TRBJ2-4,17,NA,NA,TGTGCCAGCAGCTTAGATGAGGTGTGGGCAGGAGGCAAGATTCAGTACTTC,CASSLDEVWAGGKIQYF
TRBV7-9,TRBJ1-4,12,few,NA,TGTGCCAGCAGCTTAGTATCCGGGGCGGTGAAGTTT,CASSLVSGAVKF
TRBV11-1,TRBJ2-1,18,many,NA,TGTGCCAGCAGCTCCTCGAGGTCGGATGCGGACCAGCCCAATGAGCAGTTCTTC,CASSSSRSDADQPNEQFF
TRBV4-3,TRBJ2-2,14,many,NA,TGCGCCAGCAGTGATCGACCGCACACCGGGGAGCTGTTTTTT,CASSDRPHTGELFF
TRBV27,TRBJ2-5,15,many,NA,TGTGCCAGCAGTTCCGTCGGACAGAACCAAGAGACCCAGTACTTC,CASSSVGQNQETQYF
TRBV4-3,TRBJ2-3,18,few,TRBD2,TGCGCCAGCAGCCAACATCTACAGGCGGGAGGGCAAACAGATACGCAGTATTTT,CASSQHLQAGGQTDTQYF
TRBV12-3/TRBV12-4,TRBJ2-1,16,many,NA,TGTGCCAGCAGAAAGACTGTCGACACCTTTATTAATGAGCAGTTCTTC,CASRKTVDTFINEQFF
TRBV29-1,TRBJ2-3,15,few,NA,TGCAGCGTACCGGGGGGCCGGGAGGTTCGAGATACGCAGTATTTT,CSVPGGREVRDTQYF
TRBV6-2/TRBV6-3,TRBJ1-1,12,few,NA,TGTGCCAGCAGTTACCGGAGTGGGGAAGCTTTCTTT,CASSYRSGEAFF
TRBV25-1,TRBJ1-2,16,few,TRBD1,TGTGCCAGTTGGGGGCGACAGGGGGAGGCCGGGGGTGGCTACACCTTC,CASWGRQGEAGGGYTF
TRBV12-3/TRBV12-4,TRBJ2-7,15,few,NA,TGTGCCAGCACCTTGGCCGGACAGTCAGCATACGAGCAGTACTTC,CASTLAGQSAYEQYF
TRBV5-1,TRBJ1-1,16,few,NA,TGCGCCAGCAGCTTGGACGGGGGCCCTAGGGGGACTGAAGCTTTCTTT,CASSLDGGPRGTEAFF
TRBV7-6,TRBJ1-1,16,many,NA,TGTGCCAGCAGCCCTGGACCCATACTCACGGGCACTGAAGCTTTCTTT,CASSPGPILTGTEAFF
TRBV29-1,TRBJ1-2,12,NA,TRBD1,TGCAGCGGCGGACAGGGAGGGTATGGCTACACCTTC,CSGGQGGYGYTF
TRBV20-1,TRBJ1-1,18,few,NA,TGCAGTGCTAGATGGCGAGTCTTACGCCTTAACATGAACACTGAAGCTTTCTTT,CSARWRVLRLNMNTEAFF
TRBV20-1,TRBJ2-3,14,NA,TRBD2,TGCAGTGCTACCAAGCGGGAGCATCAAGATACGCAGTATTTT,CSATKREHQDTQYF
TRBV29-1,TRBJ2-1,17,few,TRBD1,TGCAGCGTTGGCCCCGGGACAGAATTAAGCTCCTACAATGAGCAGTTCTTC,CSVGPGTELSSYNEQFF
TRBV5-5,TRBJ1-1,13,NA,NA,TGTGCCAGCAGCTTGATAAGCACCCTTCATACTTTCTTT,CASSLISTLHTFF
TRBV29-1,TRBJ2-5,14,few,NA,TGCAGCGTTGAAGGGCGGCGAGCCCAAGAGACCCAGTACTTC,CSVEGRRAQETQYF
TRBV6-1,TRBJ2-3,16,few,TRBD2,TGTGCCAGCAGTCCCGGGACTAGCGGTCTGGGAGATACGCAGTATTTT,CASSPGTSGLGDTQYF
TRBV6-5,TRBJ1-1,14,few,NA,TGTGCCAGCAGTTCTAACCCTAGGGCCACTGAAGCTTTCTTT,CASSSNPRATEAFF
TRBV6-5,TRBJ1-1,15,NA,NA,TGTGCCAGCAGTTCCACGGGGACCCTAGCGACTGAAGCTTTCTTT,CASSSTGTLATEAFF
TRBV3-1,TRBJ2-2,16,few,TRBD2,TGTGCCAGCAGCCAGGGACTAGCGGGAGTCGTGGGGGAGCTGTTTTTT,CASSQGLAGVVGELFF
TRBV5-1,TRBJ1-1,15,few,NA,TGCGCCAGCAGCTTGGATGCGAATATGAACACTGAAGCTTTCTTT,CASSLDANMNTEAFF
TRBV20-1,TRBJ2-7,14,few,TRBD1,TGCAGTGCGACAGGGTCTCAAAGCACCTACGAGCAGTACTTC,CSATGSQSTYEQYF
TRBV6-1,TRBJ2-3,14,many,TRBD1,TGTGCCACTAAAACAGAGGGGGCGACAGATACGCAGTATTTT,CATKTEGATDTQYF